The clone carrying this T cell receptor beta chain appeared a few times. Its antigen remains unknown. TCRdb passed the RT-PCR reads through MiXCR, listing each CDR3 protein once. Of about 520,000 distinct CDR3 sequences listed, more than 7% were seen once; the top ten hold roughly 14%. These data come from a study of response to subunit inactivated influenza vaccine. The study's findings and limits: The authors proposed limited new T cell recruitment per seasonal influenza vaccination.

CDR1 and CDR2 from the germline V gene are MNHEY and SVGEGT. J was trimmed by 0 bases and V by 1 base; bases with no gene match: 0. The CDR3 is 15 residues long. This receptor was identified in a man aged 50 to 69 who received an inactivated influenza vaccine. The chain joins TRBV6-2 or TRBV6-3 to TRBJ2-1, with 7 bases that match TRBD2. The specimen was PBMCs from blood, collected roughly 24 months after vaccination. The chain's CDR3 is CASSYWGGSYNEQFF. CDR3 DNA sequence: TGTGCCAGCAGTTACTGGGGGGGCTCCTACAATGAGCAGTTCTTC.